These 11 T cell receptor beta chains were sequenced from one sample in a study of blood T cell repertoires in COVID-19. The table came from immunoSEQ multiplex PCR; TCRdb's copy has only in-frame clones and leaves some out. This table holds 300,000 or so clones, 65% to 90% found once. Specimen: PBMCs or T cells enriched from blood (not recorded which). These receptors all come from a woman in her 40s with acute COVID-19.

The chain carries TRBV6-5 and TRBJ2-3; 11 bases match TRBD2. The V segment lost 8 bases and the J segment 3 bases; nucleotides outside the gene matches: 4. Germline V gives CDR1 MNHEY, CDR2 SVGAGI. CDR3 size: 14 residues. For the CDR3, the DNA is TGTGCCAGCGGTAGCGGGAGGGGTACAGATACGCAGTATTTT. It is translated as CASGSGRGTDTQYF.

This clone occurred a few times. The J gene is TRBJ2-7, the V gene TRBV19, with D tentatively TRBD2 (6 bases). The V gene lost 6 bases and the J gene lost 0 bases, with 15 bases spanning the gap. The germline V gene has CDR1 LNHDA and CDR2 SQIVND (reference sequence). This CDR3 is 15 amino acids long. The CDR3 DNA follows: TGTGCCAGTAGCCTGGCTACGGGGGTCTCCTACGAGCAGTACTTC. Amino acid sequence: CASSLATGVSYEQYF.

J is TRBJ1-6 and V is TRBV18, with TRBD1 matching over 9 bases. The CDR3 has 15 amino acids. Germline CDR1 reads KGHSH; CDR2 reads LQKENI. Germline trimming cut 5 bases from V and 5 bases from J; bases unmatched to any gene: 4. CDR3 in amino acids: CASSIGTGNNSPLHF. CDR3 coding DNA: TGTGCCAGCTCAATAGGGACAGGGAATAATTCACCCCTCCACTTT.

V and J are TRBV6-2 or TRBV6-3 and TRBJ1-1; 8 bases align to TRBD1. The ends lost 4 bases at V and 1 base at J; junction bases unmatched: 11. The CDR3 totals 17 residues. CDR1 and CDR2 (germline): MNHEY, SVGEGT. The CDR3 DNA sequence: TGTGCCAGCAGTTCGCGGACAGGGATGGTTGGGAACACTGAAGCTTTCTTT. This translates into CASSSRTGMVGNTEAFF.

This clone was recorded once. This chain joins TRBV19 and TRBJ2-2; 8 nucleotides match TRBD2. V lost 6 bases and J lost 7; bases outside the gene matches: 16. The CDR3 loop spans 17 amino acids. CDR1 is LNHDA, CDR2 SQIVND, per germline (reference sequence). The CDR3 DNA is TGTGCCAGTAGCGGACCCGGGACTAGTAGGCAGGTCGGGGAGCTGTTTTTT. This encodes CASSGPGTSRQVGELFF. The full variable domain, completed using reference TRBV19 and TRBJ2-2, is DGGITQSPKYLFRKEGQNVTLSCEQNLNHDAMYWYRQDPGQGLRLIYYSQIVNDFQKGDIAEGYSVSREKKESFPLTVTSAQKNPTAFYLCASSGPGTSRQVGELFFGEGSRLTVL.

The CDR3 is CASSQERGGNGYF. CDR3 DNA: TGTGCCAGCAGCCAAGAAAGAGGGGGCAACGGGTACTTC. The chain uses TRBV3-1 (or the pseudogene TRBV3-2) and TRBJ2-7; 7 bases are a match to TRBD1. This CDR3 region has 13 residues. V was clipped by 0 bases and J by 12 bases; unmatched bases: 8. Germline V gene sequence: CDR1 LGHDT, CDR2 YNNKEL (reference sequence).

The J gene is TRBJ1-2, the V gene TRBV27; 7 bases agree with TRBD1. V gave up 3 bases and J gave up 1 base; unmatched junction bases: 11. Per the germline V gene, CDR1 is MNHEY and CDR2 is SMNVEV (reference sequence). The CDR3 runs to 17 residues. In nucleotides, the CDR3 is TGTGCCAGCAGTTTCAGCGCATTCAGGGACAGTAACTATGGCTACACCTTC. Encoded protein: CASSFSAFRDSNYGYTF.

The genes are TRBV27 and TRBJ1-1; TRBD1 matches at 7 bases. The germline CDR1 and CDR2 sequences are MNHEY and SMNVEV (reference sequence). V dropped 0 bases and J dropped 12; count of bases not matched to a gene: 13. This CDR3 region has 15 residues. CDR3 sequence (DNA): TGTGCCAGCAGTTTATCGTGGGGACAGACCTACGGTTCTTTCTTT. It specifies CASSLSWGQTYGSFF.

V gene TRBV5-4 combines with J gene TRBJ1-4, with D maybe TRBD1 (5 bases). V was clipped by 2 bases and J by 8 bases, with 7 bases between them. The CDR3 consists of 12 residues. Germline-derived CDR1 and CDR2 are SGHNT and YYREEE (reference sequence). Here the CDR3 DNA reads TGTGCCAGCAGCTTCGACAGAGAAAAACTGTTTTTT. It yields the protein CASSFDREKLFF.

The chain joins TRBV10-3 to TRBJ2-7; D is perhaps TRBD2 (5 bases). Germline V gives CDR1 ENHRY, CDR2 SYGVKD. Between the trimmed V and J ends, which lost 11 bases and 2 bases, there was a span of 13 bases. The CDR3 sequence is 12 residues long. CDR3 amino acids: CASSGQAYEQYF. Written as DNA, the CDR3 is TGTGCCTCCAGCGGTCAAGCCTACGAGCAGTACTTC.

The chain is built from TRBV7-9 and TRBJ1-1, with a weak D call TRBD1 (6 bases). CDR1 and CDR2 from the germline V gene are SEHNR and FQNEAQ (reference sequence). The V end lost 6 bases, the J end lost 1 base, and 9 bases lay between the germline ends. This CDR3 is built from 13 residues. The CDR3 region has the DNA TGTGCCAGCAGGTTGACAGGGAACACTGAAGCTTTCTTT. This gives the protein CASRLTGNTEAFF.